This T cell receptor beta chain was profiled in a study of identical twins. Study-level findings and limits: Excess low generation probability was seen in twin-shared out-of-frame alpha sequences. Sequences that were beta out-of-frame showed weaker excess twin sharing.

cDNA molecules carried unique molecular identifiers, and template switching added a universal primer site. MiXCR was run by TCRdb on the 5' RACE reads, yielding one entry per CDR3 protein. Here the sample spans around 250,000 distinct CDR3 sequences, about 8.5% being singletons. The V gene lost 5 bases and the J gene lost 2 bases, with 16 bases spanning the gap. There are 15 residues in the CDR3. Only a few counts were recorded for this clonotype. Antigen unknown. These data are also associated with another study on yellow fever vaccine responses in identical twins.

This rearrangement joins TRBV12-3 or TRBV12-4 to TRBJ2-7; no clear D gene. Sequenced sample: CD8+ T cells sorted from blood. This sequence originates from a woman aged 18 to 35 in good health. The CDR3 bases are TGTGCCAGCAGTCCACACTCTACGGCTACCTACGAGCAGTACTTC. This codes for CASSPHSTATYEQYF.